This T cell receptor beta chain appears in the sequencing data of a study of T cell responses to AZD1222 COVID-19 vaccine. V dropped 4 bases and J dropped 0 bases, with 13 bases sitting between them. This CDR3 region has 15 residues. Germline V gives CDR1 SGDLS, CDR2 YYNGEE. TCRdb keeps only in-frame clones here, not all; method: immunoSEQ multiplex PCR. The table lists about 140,000 clones, approximately 95% of them singletons. Study-level results: Across the whole spike, CD4 TCRs peaked at regions 160-218 and 743-854. Targeting of unmutated variant regions was reportedly seen in nearly half of spike-specific TCRs. Repertoire sampling occurred only after the peak T cell response.

Regarding this clone: Its cognate antigen is unknown.

The receptor comes from an adult in good health. The material sequenced was peripheral blood, taken on day 0 of MenACWY control vaccination. The chain is built from TRBV9 and TRBJ1-1; possible D gene TRBD1, 5 bases. The CDR3 nucleotides read TGTGCCAGCAGCCCCTCCGGACACCTGAACACTGAAGCTTTCTTT. As protein: CASSPSGHLNTEAFF.